What follows are 13 T cell receptor beta chains derived from one specimen sequenced in a study of CD4+ T cells in melanoma. Method: immunoSEQ multiplex PCR; TCRdb's copy keeps in-frame clones and lacks some. Among roughly 5,000 clones listed, around 57% were seen once. Sequenced: cells from a culture (not recorded whether cultured in vitro). The receptors originated from a human donor with melanoma.

In its sample, this clone was seen a few times. This chain connects TRBV9 to TRBJ2-7, with TRBD1 matching 7 bases. This CDR3 comprises 14 residues. J gave up 2 bases and V 4 bases, and 6 bases lay outside the gene matches. Germline values: CDR1 SGDLS, CDR2 YYNGEE. DNA for the CDR3: TGTGCCAGCAGCCCGTGGGACAGTACCTACGAGCAGTACTTC. Translation gives CASSPWDSTYEQYF.

V gene TRBV30 combines with J gene TRBJ1-6; D gene ambiguous. The CDR3 sequence is 16 residues long. Trimming took off 0 bases at V and 0 bases at J, with 9 bases between the two ends. The germline V gene has CDR1 GTSNPN and CDR2 SVGIG (reference sequence). The CDR3 region has the DNA TGTGCCTGGAGTGTACCCGGGCTCTCCTATAATTCACCCCTCCACTTT. It codes for CAWSVPGLSYNSPLHF.

The chain employs TRBV6-1 and TRBJ2-5; D gene unclear. The CDR3 spans 14 residues. Germline lookup yields CDR1 MNHNS and CDR2 SASEGT. V lost 3 bases, J lost 5 bases, and 13 bases lay in between. As DNA, the CDR3 is TGTGCCAGCAGTGAGAGGCCCCTTGGGGAGACCCAGTACTTC. It yields the protein CASSERPLGETQYF.

This clone has a handful of counts. The J gene is TRBJ1-1, the V gene TRBV6-5; perhaps TRBD1 as D (6 bases). CDR3 size: 15 residues. Per the germline V gene, CDR1 is MNHEY and CDR2 is SVGAGI. V dropped 0 bases and J dropped 5 bases, with 13 bases sitting between them. The CDR3 DNA reads TGTGCCAGCAGTTACTCGAGCTCAGGGGCTACTGAAGCTTTCTTT. Protein: CASSYSSSGATEAFF.

This rearrangement joins TRBV29-1 to TRBJ1-2; TRBD1 aligns across 8 bases. Germline lookup yields CDR1 SQVTM and CDR2 ANQGSEA. V was clipped by 6 bases and J by 5 bases; unmatched bases: 5. This CDR3 comprises 12 residues. The CDR3 DNA is TGCAGCGTACGACAGGGGACGTATGGCTACACCTTC. This gives the protein CSVRQGTYGYTF.

This clone is deemed large. V gene TRBV5-6 combines with J gene TRBJ1-3, with 7 bases matching TRBD1. Germline trimming cut 4 bases from V and 5 bases from J; bases unmatched to any gene: 9. The CDR3 consists of 15 residues. The V gene's germline CDR1 is SGHDT and CDR2 YYEEEE. The DNA of the CDR3 is TGTGCCAGCAGCGGAACTAGGGGGCGTCGAAACACCATATATTTT. This translates into CASSGTRGRRNTIYF.

By share, this clone ranks as large. The genes are TRBV19 and TRBJ1-1, with D possibly being TRBD1 (5 bases). Trimming pared 5 bases from V and 2 bases from J, leaving 9 bases between. Germline CDR1 is LNHDA and CDR2 is SQIVND (reference sequence). This CDR3 is built from 13 residues. CDR3 loop: CASSVQVNTEAFF. CDR3 sequence (DNA): TGTGCCAGTAGTGTACAGGTAAACACTGAAGCTTTCTTT.

By share, this clone ranks as medium-sized (0.01 to 0.1%). The chain's CDR3 is CSVSGRGDNEQYF. CDR3 bases: TGCAGCGTTTCAGGCCGGGGAGACAACGAGCAGTACTTC. The chain uses TRBV29-1 and TRBJ2-7; D may be TRBD2 (5 bases). Germline V lookup: CDR1 SQVTM, CDR2 ANQGSEA. The CDR3 consists of 13 residues. The V end lost 5 bases, the J end lost 5 bases, and 16 bases lay between the germline ends.

The chain has TRBV19 and TRBJ1-1; 8 bases are shared with TRBD1. The germline V gene encodes CDR1 LNHDA and CDR2 SQIVND (reference sequence). V trimming: 1 base; J trimming: 4 bases; junction bases outside the gene matches: 5. The CDR3 has 15 amino acids. The CDR3 nucleotides are TGTGCCAGTAGTATAGGGGCTACAGGGGGCACTGAAGCTTTCTTT. The encoded protein is CASSIGATGGTEAFF.

In this sample, this clone turned up a few times. This chain connects TRBV7-9 to TRBJ1-1; weak D call: TRBD1 (6 bases). Germline lookup yields CDR1 SEHNR and CDR2 FQNEAQ (reference sequence). The CDR3 is 14 amino acids. V lost 5 bases and J 3 bases, leaving 13 bases between the germline ends. The CDR3 here is CASSRTARDTEAFF. The DNA of the CDR3 is TGTGCCAGCAGCCGGACAGCCAGGGACACTGAAGCTTTCTTT. Full variable domain (outside the CDR3, taken from reference TRBV7-9 and TRBJ1-1): DTGVSQNPRHKITKRGQNVTFRCDPISEHNRLYWYRQTLGQGPEFLTYFQNEAQLEKSRLLSDRFSAERPKGSFSTLEIQRTEQGDSAMYLCASSRTARDTEAFFGQGTRLTVV.

This clone has more than one count but fewer than ten. The rearrangement joins TRBV21-1 to TRBJ1-2; the listed D gene, TRBD1, was not tested against the DNA. TRBV21-1 is tagged as a pseudogene. The CDR3 is 14 amino acids. In DNA, the CDR3 is TGTGCCAGCAGCAAAGTACACAGGGAAGATGGCTACACCTTC. This gives the protein CASSKVHREDGYTF.

This clone was picked up a small number of times. The rearrangement uses TRBV5-6 and TRBJ2-5, with D tentatively TRBD1 (6 bases). Germline CDR1 SGHDT, CDR2 YYEEEE. This CDR3 has 14 amino acids. Trimming took 2 bases from V and 6 from J, leaving 14 bases between them. The CDR3 spells CASSLKQGSQTQYF. The CDR3 DNA reads as TGTGCCAGCAGCTTAAAACAGGGCTCGCAGACCCAGTACTTC.

This clone has just one count. The V call is TRBV12-3 or TRBV12-4, the J call TRBJ2-2; D remains unclear. Trimming removed 5 bases at V and 5 bases at J, with 9 bases between. The CDR3 extends over 13 amino acids. CDR3 bases: TGTGCCAGCAGTGAGTCCGGTACCGGGGAGCTGTTTTTT. It is translated as CASSESGTGELFF.